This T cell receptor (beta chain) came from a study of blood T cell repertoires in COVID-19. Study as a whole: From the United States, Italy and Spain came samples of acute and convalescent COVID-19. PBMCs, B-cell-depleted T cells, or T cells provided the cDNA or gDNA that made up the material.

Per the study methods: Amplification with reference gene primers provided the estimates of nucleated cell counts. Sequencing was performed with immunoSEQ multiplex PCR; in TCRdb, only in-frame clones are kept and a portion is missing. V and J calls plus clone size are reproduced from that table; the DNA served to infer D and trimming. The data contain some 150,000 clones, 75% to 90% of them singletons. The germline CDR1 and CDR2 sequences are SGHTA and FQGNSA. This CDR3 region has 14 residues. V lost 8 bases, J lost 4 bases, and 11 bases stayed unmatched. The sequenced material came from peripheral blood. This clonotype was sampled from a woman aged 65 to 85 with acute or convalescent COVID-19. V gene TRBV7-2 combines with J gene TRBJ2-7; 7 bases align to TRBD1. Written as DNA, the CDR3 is TGTGCCAGCTTACCCGGGACAGCCTATTACGAGCAGTACTTC. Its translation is CASLPGTAYYEQYF. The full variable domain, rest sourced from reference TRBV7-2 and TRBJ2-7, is GAGVSQSPSNKVTEKGKDVELRCDPISGHTALYWYRQSLGQGLEFLIYFQGNSAPDKSGLPSDRFSAERTGGSVSTLTIQRTQQEDSAVYLCASLPGTAYYEQYFGPGTRLTVT.